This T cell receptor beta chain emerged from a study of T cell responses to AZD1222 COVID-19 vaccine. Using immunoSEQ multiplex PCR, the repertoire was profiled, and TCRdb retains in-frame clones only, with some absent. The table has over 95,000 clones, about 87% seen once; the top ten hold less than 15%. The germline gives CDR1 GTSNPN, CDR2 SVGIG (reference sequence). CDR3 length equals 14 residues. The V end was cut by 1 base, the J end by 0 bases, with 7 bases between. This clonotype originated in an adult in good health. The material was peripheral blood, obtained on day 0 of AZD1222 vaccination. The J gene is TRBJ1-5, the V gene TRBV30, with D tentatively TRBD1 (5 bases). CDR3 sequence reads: CAWSEGVSNQPQHF. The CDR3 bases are TGTGCCTGGAGTGAAGGGGTTAGCAATCAGCCCCAGCATTTT.